Presented here are 27 T cell receptor beta chains from one specimen sequenced in a study of human T cells and chemical hapten exposure. Noted time point: patch test 3, about 24 weeks after DPC sensitization. As to treatment: therapeutic diphenylcyclopropenone sensitization with weekly scalp DPC. TCRdb used MiXCR to reprocess the RACE reads, holding one entry per CDR3 protein. The sample shows around 200,000 distinct CDR3 sequences, around 23% of them seen only once. The sequencing here drew on whole blood, taken in connection with sensitization to the hapten diphenylcyclopropenone (DPC). These receptor sequences come from a woman between 40 and 50 years old with alopecia areata. Some clones in this sample may be carry-over from other donors' samples.

V usage is TRBV12-3 or TRBV12-4 and J usage is TRBJ2-3, with 7 positions matching TRBD1. V gave up 3 bases and J gave up 8 bases; unmatched junction bases: 2. The CDR3 spans 12 residues. The CDR3 DNA sequence: TGTGCCAGCAGTTTCTCAGGGGGTACGCAGTATTTT. It is translated as CASSFSGGTQYF.

This clonotype was detected a few times. CDR3 residues: CASSPRQTDTQYF. For the CDR3, the DNA is TGTGCCAGCAGCCCCCGACAGACAGATACGCAGTATTTT. V is TRBV9 and J is TRBJ2-3, with D possibly matching TRBD1 (5 bases). Trimming removed 4 bases at V and 3 bases at J, with 9 bases between. This CDR3 spans 13 amino acids. CDR1 is SGDLS and CDR2 is YYNGEE in the germline V gene. Filled out from reference TRBV9 and TRBJ2-3, the complete variable domain reads DSGVTQTPKHLITATGQRVTLRCSPRSGDLSVYWYQQSLDQGLQFLIQYYNGEERAKGNILERFSAQQFPDLHSELNLSSLELGDSALYFCASSPRQTDTQYFGPGTRLTVL.

This clonotype was picked up a small number of times. The CDR3 DNA sequence: TGTGCCAGCAGCCAGGACAACCAAGAGACCCAGTACTTC. Translating it yields CASSQDNQETQYF. The chain employs TRBV7-3 and TRBJ2-5; the D gene is possibly TRBD1 (5 bases). Trimming took off 5 bases at V and 0 bases at J, with 7 bases between the two ends. The germline CDR1 and CDR2 sequences are SGHTA and FQGTGA. CDR3 length equals 13 residues.

The sample holds a few counts of this clonotype. This chain joins TRBV7-9 and TRBJ2-7; 7 bases align to TRBD2. Trimming cost V 6 bases and J 1 base; bases outside gene matches: 9. The CDR3 consists of 15 residues. In germline, CDR1 is SEHNR, CDR2 FQNEAQ (reference sequence). CDR3 bases: TGTGCCAGCAGTTTGACTAGCTACCGGTCCTACGAGCAGTACTTC. Translating it yields CASSLTSYRSYEQYF.

The rearrangement joins TRBV7-2 to TRBJ2-7; D not certain. Trimming removed 4 bases from V and 0 bases from J, with 13 bases in between. Per germline, CDR1 SGHTA and CDR2 FQGNSA. The CDR3 spans 15 residues. CDR3 sequence (DNA): TGTGCCAGCAGCTCTTACCGGACGGTCTCCTACGAGCAGTACTTC. The encoded protein is CASSSYRTVSYEQYF. The full variable domain, its missing parts supplied by reference TRBV7-2 and TRBJ2-7, is GAGVSQSPSNKVTEKGKDVELRCDPISGHTALYWYRQSLGQGLEFLIYFQGNSAPDKSGLPSDRFSAERTGGSVSTLTIQRTQQEDSAVYLCASSSYRTVSYEQYFGPGTRLTVT.

This chain links TRBV15 with TRBJ2-1, with D tentatively TRBD2 (5 bases). From germline, CDR1 is LNHNV and CDR2 YYDKDF (reference sequence). V was trimmed by 4 bases and J by 3 bases, leaving 13 bases between them. The CDR3 runs to 15 residues. The CDR3 loop reads CATSTGRVYYNEQFF. The DNA of the CDR3 is TGTGCCACCAGCACTGGGCGGGTGTACTACAATGAGCAGTTCTTC.

This clonotype showed up just a few times. The CDR3 bases are TGCAGCGTCTGGGGAGGCGGGAACACTGAAGCTTTCTTT. This gives the protein CSVWGGGNTEAFF. This chain joins TRBV29-1 and TRBJ1-1; D remains unclear. Germline assignment: CDR1 SQVTM and CDR2 ANQGSEA. The CDR3 covers 13 residues. V was clipped by 6 bases and J by 1 base, with 12 bases between them.

This clonotype was seen more than once but under ten times. The chain has TRBV27 and TRBJ2-7; TRBD2 might be the D (5 bases). V was cut by 5 bases and J by 2 bases, with 10 bases left in between. Germline assignment: CDR1 MNHEY and CDR2 SMNVEV (reference sequence). This CDR3 is 13 amino acids long. The CDR3 loop reads CASSPTTAYEQYF. The DNA for the CDR3 is TGTGCCAGCAGTCCGACTACGGCCTACGAGCAGTACTTC.

In its sample, this clonotype was seen a few times. V is TRBV5-1 and J is TRBJ1-6; D not certain. There are 13 residues in the CDR3. Per germline, CDR1 SGHRS and CDR2 YFSETQ. Trimming left V 5 bases short and J 5 bases short, with 8 bases between. The CDR3 nucleotides are TGCGCCAGCAGGTTTACAGATAATTCACCCCTCCACTTT. Its protein is CASRFTDNSPLHF.

This chain joins TRBV12-3 or TRBV12-4 and TRBJ2-5; 9 bases align to TRBD1. The CDR3 length is 16 residues. The ends lost 2 bases at V and 3 bases at J; junction bases unmatched: 7. CDR3 residues: CASSLLGTGLEETQYF. The CDR3, as DNA: TGTGCCAGCAGTTTACTGGGGACAGGGTTAGAAGAGACCCAGTACTTC.

The chain links TRBV7-3 to TRBJ1-1; D remains ambiguous. Between the trimmed V and J ends, which lost 1 base and 3 bases, there was a span of 15 bases. Germline CDR1 SGHTA, CDR2 FQGTGA. This CDR3 spans 16 amino acids. The CDR3 region is CASSLSPLGYHTEAFF. DNA of the CDR3: TGTGCCAGCAGCTTAAGCCCACTGGGGTACCACACTGAAGCTTTCTTT.

V and J are TRBV2 and TRBJ1-5, with no clear D. The germline CDR1 and CDR2 sequences are SNHLY and FYNNEI. The CDR3 consists of 14 residues. V was cut by 4 bases and J by 1 base, with 8 bases left in between. DNA of the CDR3: TGTGCCAGCAGTGCGTCAGACAGCAATCAGCCCCAGCATTTT. Its protein is CASSASDSNQPQHF.

V usage is TRBV6-1 and J usage is TRBJ2-1, with D tentatively TRBD1 (6 bases). The germline V and J ends were trimmed by 4 bases and 10 bases, with 14 bases remaining between them. Germline values: CDR1 MNHNS, CDR2 SASEGT. This CDR3 spans 13 amino acids. For the CDR3, the DNA is TGTGCCAGCAGTGCGGGACATAACATGGAGCAGTTCTTC. This codes for CASSAGHNMEQFF.

This clonotype was counted between two and nine times. This rearrangement joins TRBV15 to TRBJ2-2; the D is unclear. This CDR3 comprises 16 residues. Trimming pared 0 bases from V and 0 bases from J, leaving 8 bases between. Looked up from germline, CDR1 is LNHNV and CDR2 is YYDKDF (reference sequence). CDR3 loop: CATSRERPTNTGELFF. The CDR3 DNA reads as TGTGCCACCAGCAGAGAGCGGCCAACGAACACCGGGGAGCTGTTTTTT.

This clonotype was recorded at least ten times. This chain uses TRBV6-5 with TRBJ1-3, with a weak D call TRBD1 (6 bases). CDR1 is MNHEY and CDR2 is SVGAGI in the germline V gene. This CDR3 has 14 residues. Trimming removed 4 bases from V and 4 bases from J, with 11 bases in between. The CDR3 coding sequence is TGTGCCAGCAGTTTGACAGGCGCGGGAAACACCATATATTTT. Residues: CASSLTGAGNTIYF.

In its sample, this clonotype was seen once. The CDR3 coding sequence is TGTGCCAGCTCACTCCCCTTGGGGGAGGGATCCTTAGGAAACATTCAGTACTTC. Translation gives CASSLPLGEGSLGNIQYF. The chain combines TRBV18 with TRBJ2-4; 7 bases map to TRBD2. Germline-derived CDR1 and CDR2 are KGHSH and LQKENI. Unmatched junction bases numbered 18, after V lost 4 bases and J lost 6 bases. The CDR3 spans 18 residues.

The V call is TRBV7-9, the J call TRBJ2-1, with D unresolved. Germline CDR1 reads SEHNR; CDR2 reads FQNEAQ (reference sequence). V shed 1 base and J shed 5 bases, with 3 bases lying between them. The CDR3 totals 12 residues. This CDR3 reads CASSLGDNEQFF. The CDR3 nucleotides are TGTGCCAGCAGCTTAGGGGACAATGAGCAGTTCTTC.

The genes are TRBV28 and TRBJ2-7, with TRBD1 as a possible D gene (6 bases). V gave up 3 bases and J gave up 2 bases, with 17 bases separating them. The CDR3 spans 16 residues. CDR1 is MDHEN, CDR2 SYDVKM, per germline. CDR3 protein: CASSLPGTPSPYEQYF. CDR3 in DNA: TGTGCCAGCAGTTTGCCCGGGACACCTTCGCCCTACGAGCAGTACTTC.

The sample holds a few counts of this clonotype. The chain employs TRBV6-6 and TRBJ2-7, with 7 nucleotides matching TRBD1. The CDR3 spans 15 residues. V was pared by 5 bases and J by 3 bases, with 10 bases of the junction left unmatched. Germline assignment: CDR1 MNHNY and CDR2 SVGAGI (reference sequence). The CDR3 coding sequence is TGTGCCAGCAGTAAACGCCGGGACAGATACTACGAGCAGTACTTC. Translated, it gives CASSKRRDRYYEQYF.

The CDR3 DNA sequence: TGTGCCAGCAGTTTGGCCACAGGGGGCTGGACTGAAGCTTTCTTT. The encoded protein is CASSLATGGWTEAFF. The V call is TRBV28, the J call TRBJ1-1; 9 nucleotides align to TRBD1. CDR3 length: 15 residues. With 3 bases clipped from V and 5 bases from J, the junction kept 7 bases outside the gene matches. In germline, CDR1 is MDHEN, CDR2 SYDVKM.

The V call is TRBV2, the J call TRBJ2-7; D perhaps matches TRBD1 (6 bases). With 8 bases removed from V and 13 bases from J, the gap between germline ends came to 15 bases. The CDR3 has 10 residues. Germline V CDR1 and CDR2: SNHLY, FYNNEI. CDR3 residues: CASAGTGQYF. The CDR3 DNA reads as TGTGCCAGCGCCGGGACGGGACAATACTTC.

This clonotype occurred a few times. V gene TRBV28 combines with J gene TRBJ2-2; D is ambiguous. Germline assignment: CDR1 MDHEN and CDR2 SYDVKM. The CDR3 totals 14 residues. With 4 bases removed from V and 2 bases from J, the gap between germline ends came to 8 bases. CDR3 amino acids: CASSSHSNTGELFF. The CDR3 DNA reads TGTGCCAGCAGTTCTCACTCCAACACCGGGGAGCTGTTTTTT.

In this sample, this clonotype turned up a few times. This chain joins TRBV4-2 and TRBJ2-1; no clear D gene. The V and J ends lost 1 base and 5 bases respectively, with 6 bases between them. The CDR3 loop spans 13 amino acids. Germline CDR1 is LGHNA and CDR2 is YNFKEQ. The CDR3 reads CASSQGRDNEQFF. The DNA of the CDR3 is TGTGCCAGCAGCCAAGGACGGGACAATGAGCAGTTCTTC.

This clonotype has only a few counts. This chain joins TRBV7-8 and TRBJ1-1; D might be TRBD1 (6 bases). CDR1 and CDR2 from the germline V gene are SGHVS and FQNEAQ. CDR3 length equals 14 residues. Trimming took off 8 bases at V and 0 bases at J, with 13 bases between the two ends. The CDR3 protein is CASGGLGMNTEAFF. The CDR3 region has the DNA TGTGCCAGCGGGGGGCTAGGCATGAACACTGAAGCTTTCTTT. Full variable domain (rest looked up from reference TRBV7-8 and TRBJ1-1): GAGVSQSPRYKVAKRGQDVALRCDPISGHVSLFWYQQALGQGPEFLTYFQNEAQLDKSGLPSDRFFAERPEGSVSTLKIQRTQQEDSAVYLCASGGLGMNTEAFFGQGTRLTVV.

This clonotype appeared a few times. The chain recombines TRBV6-1 with TRBJ1-1; the match to TRBD1 covers 9 bases. Trimming at V came to 7 bases and at J to 0 bases, leaving 0 bases not matched to a gene. The CDR3 is 13 amino acids. CDR1 and CDR2 (germline): MNHNS, SASEGT. Written as DNA, the CDR3 is TGTGCCAGCAACAGGGGGCTGAACACTGAAGCTTTCTTT. Its translation: CASNRGLNTEAFF.

This clonotype was counted between two and nine times. The chain combines TRBV10-3 with TRBJ2-1; 8 nucleotides match TRBD2. The J segment lost 5 bases and the V segment lost 3 bases, leaving 6 bases of the junction unmatched. This CDR3 is 15 amino acids long. Germline V CDR1 and CDR2: ENHRY, SYGVKD. The CDR3 spells CAISDSLAGHNEQFF. In nucleotides, the CDR3 is TGTGCCATCAGTGATAGCCTAGCGGGTCACAATGAGCAGTTCTTC.

Ten or more counts support this clonotype. The genes are TRBV24-1 and TRBJ2-2; D remains ambiguous. The V end lost 4 bases, the J end lost 0 bases, and 11 bases lay between the germline ends. This CDR3 has 16 residues. Per the germline V gene, CDR1 is KGHDR and CDR2 is SFDVKD. The CDR3 bases are TGTGCCACCAGTGAAACAGCCCCCACGAACACCGGGGAGCTGTTTTTT. Residues: CATSETAPTNTGELFF.